What follows is one TCR beta chain and its context. TCRdb keeps only in-frame clones here, not all; method: immunoSEQ multiplex PCR. The sample records tens of thousands of clones, roughly 80% being singletons. The entry originates in a study of somatic mutations in cytotoxic T cells in rheumatoid arthritis. The CDR3 totals 16 residues. Trimming left V 2 bases short and J 7 bases short, with 17 bases between. The V gene's germline CDR1 is SEHNR and CDR2 FQNEAQ (reference sequence). The genes are TRBV7-9 and TRBJ2-2, with D tentatively TRBD2 (5 bases). The sequenced sample was CD8+ T cells sorted from blood. The origin of this receptor is an adult with rheumatoid arthritis. The CDR3 loop reads CASSLLVGEGDGELFF. CDR3 DNA: TGTGCCAGCAGCTTACTCGTGGGTGAGGGAGACGGGGAGCTGTTTTTT.